The clone carrying this T cell receptor beta chain has at least ten counts. Its specificity is unknown. This sample stems from a study of human T cells and chemical hapten exposure. The CDR3 loop spans 14 amino acids. The germline V and J ends were trimmed by 5 bases and 3 bases, with 13 bases remaining between them. Germline V gives CDR1 SEHNR, CDR2 FQNEAQ (reference sequence). General study results and limits: As patch test score rose, PT1 expanded TCR counts tended to rise as well. The formation of large CDR3 similarity clusters by expanded TCRs significantly exceeded that of controls.

It was the library that attached unique molecular identifiers to individual cDNA molecules. TCRdb independently ran MiXCR on the RACE reads; one entry per CDR3 protein. The repertoire has tens of thousands of distinct CDR3 sequences, 9.8% of them found once; the top ten carry less than 4%. The time point was: patch test 1, 2 weeks after DPC sensitization. Treatment here: therapeutic diphenylcyclopropenone sensitization with weekly scalp DPC. Patients had alopecia, were aged 18 to 70, and were not pregnant. The clonotype originates from a woman between 40 and 50 years old with alopecia areata. Some clones in this sample may be carry-over from other donors' samples. Sequenced material: whole blood, taken in connection with sensitization to the hapten diphenylcyclopropenone (DPC). The J gene is TRBJ1-1, the V gene TRBV7-9, with D possibly TRBD1 on 5 matching bases. The CDR3 bases are TGTGCCAGCAGCCTGACAGATACTGACACTGAAGCTTTCTTT. Translating it yields CASSLTDTDTEAFF.